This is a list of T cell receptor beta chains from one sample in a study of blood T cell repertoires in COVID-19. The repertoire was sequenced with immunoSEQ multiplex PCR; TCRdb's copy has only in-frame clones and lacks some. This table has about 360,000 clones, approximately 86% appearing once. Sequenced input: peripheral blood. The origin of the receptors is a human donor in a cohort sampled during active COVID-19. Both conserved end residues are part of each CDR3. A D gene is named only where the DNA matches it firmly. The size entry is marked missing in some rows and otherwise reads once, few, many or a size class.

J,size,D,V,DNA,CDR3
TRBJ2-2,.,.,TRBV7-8,TGTGCCAGCAGCCCTACTGAGAACACCGGGGAGCTGTTTTTT,CASSPTENTGELFF
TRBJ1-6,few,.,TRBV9,TGTGCCAGCCGGCGGGGGGTGATTCAGAGTTCACCCCTCCACTTT,CASRRGVIQSSPLHF
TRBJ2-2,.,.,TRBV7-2,TGTGCCAGCAGCTTAGAAATCGGGACAGGGGAGCTGTTTTTT,CASSLEIGTGELFF
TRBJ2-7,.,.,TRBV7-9,TGTGCCAGCAGCTTTGGACTCTACGAGCAGTACTTC,CASSFGLYEQYF
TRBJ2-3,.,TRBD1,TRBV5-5,TGTGCCAGCAGCCGACAGGGGAGCACAGATACGCAGTATTTT,CASSRQGSTDTQYF
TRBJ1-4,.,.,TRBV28,TGTGCAAGCAGTCCCCTGGCAGGGTGGGAAAAACTGTTTTTT,CASSPLAGWEKLFF
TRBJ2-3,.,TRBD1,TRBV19,TGTGCCAGTAGTTCTGGGACAGGGAGAGTAGATACGCAGTATTTT,CASSSGTGRVDTQYF
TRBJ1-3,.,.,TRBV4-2,TGTGCCAGCAGCCAAGTGGTCAGGGACTCTGGAAACACCATATATTTT,CASSQVVRDSGNTIYF
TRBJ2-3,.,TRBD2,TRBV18,TGTGCCAGCTCACCAGTGCTAGCGGGGACTCTTGGCACAGATACGCAGTATTTT,CASSPVLAGTLGTDTQYF
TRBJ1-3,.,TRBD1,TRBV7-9,TGTGCCAGCAGCTTCGCAGTTGGGACAGGGAGCAACACCATATATTTT,CASSFAVGTGSNTIYF